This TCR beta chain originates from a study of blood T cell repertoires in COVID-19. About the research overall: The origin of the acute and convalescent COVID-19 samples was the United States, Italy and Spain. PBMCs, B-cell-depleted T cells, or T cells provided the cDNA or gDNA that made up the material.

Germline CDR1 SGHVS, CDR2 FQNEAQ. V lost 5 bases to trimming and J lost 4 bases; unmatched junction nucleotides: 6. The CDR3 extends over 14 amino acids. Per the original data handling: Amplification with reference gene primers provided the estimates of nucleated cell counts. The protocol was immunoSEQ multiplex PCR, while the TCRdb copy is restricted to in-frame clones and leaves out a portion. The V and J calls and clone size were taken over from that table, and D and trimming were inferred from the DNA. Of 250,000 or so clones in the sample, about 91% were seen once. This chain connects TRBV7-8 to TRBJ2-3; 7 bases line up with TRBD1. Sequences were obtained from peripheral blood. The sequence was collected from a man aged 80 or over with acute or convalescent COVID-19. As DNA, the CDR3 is TGTGCCAGCAGCGTACAGGGGTATGCAGATACGCAGTATTTT. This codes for CASSVQGYADTQYF.